Included here is one TCR beta chain sequence, with context. Its antigen is unknown. This specimen belongs to a study of PD-L1 blockade in urothelial cancer. Looking at the study overall: Men with urothelial cancer arising in the bladder made up most of the roughly 30 patients. The median T cell count in blood samples was 141,255.

The ends were cut back, 7 bases at V and 10 bases at J, with 25 bases in the middle. The CDR3 consists of 16 residues. Germline values: CDR1 PRHDT, CDR2 FYEKMQ (reference sequence). The study's findings and limits: Durable-benefit cases showed more tumor-associated blood clone expansion at 3 weeks.

The data were produced by immunoSEQ multiplex PCR, yet TCRdb's version contains in-frame clones alone and is incomplete. The sample lists 100,000 or so clones, about 85% seen once, with 2% to 2.5% in the top ten. The TCR sequence derives from a man between 50 and 59 years old with urothelial cancer. Sequencing was performed on PBMCs, taken around atezolizumab (anti-PD-L1) treatment. The rearrangement joins TRBV13 to TRBJ1-4; D unresolved. The CDR3 reads CASTIEGLGSAGKLFF. The DNA of the CDR3 is TGTGCCAGCACAATCGAGGGTTTGGGCTCAGCCGGAAAACTGTTTTTT.